The 32 T cell receptor beta chains reported below all come from one sample, sequenced in a study of spatial heterogeneity in lung cancer (dated by TCRdb to the late 2010s). The time point label, as the study defines it: blood at routine non-recurrence follow-up after resection. The receptor library was made with 5' RACE. For sequencing, a NextSeq 500 was employed. The public sequencing data were trimmed at Q25 with fastp and processed into clonotypes with MiXCR by TCRdb, which kept only in-frame beta chains. Each CDR3 protein appears once, grouped with its most common genes and DNA. Counted in this sample were tens of thousands of distinct CDR3 sequences; less than 20% of them appeared once. Jointly, the top ten make up 21% of the sample. The starting material was PBMCs, obtained at follow-up. These receptors came from a male donor with early-stage non-small cell lung cancer.

In its sample, this clonotype was seen a few times. The V and J genes are TRBV20-1 and TRBJ2-3; 7 bases match TRBD2. The CDR3 has 16 residues. V lost 5 bases, J lost 2 bases, and 13 bases stayed unmatched. Per the germline V gene, CDR1 is DFQATT and CDR2 is SNEGSKA (reference sequence). CDR3 loop: CSAEILSGAFTDTQYF. CDR3 DNA sequence: TGCAGTGCTGAAATCTTGAGCGGGGCATTCACAGATACGCAGTATTTT.

This clonotype was detected ten times or more. The V call is TRBV20-1, the J call TRBJ2-1, with a tentative D call TRBD2 (6 bases). This CDR3 region has 12 residues. The V gene's germline CDR1 is DFQATT and CDR2 SNEGSKA (reference sequence). Trimming took 1 base from V and 12 from J, leaving 13 bases between them. Here the CDR3 reads CSARGVRETQFF. DNA for the CDR3: TGCAGTGCTAGAGGGGTTCGGGAGACGCAGTTCTTC.

The chain uses TRBV5-5 and TRBJ2-1; maybe TRBD1 (6 bases). Germline V lookup: CDR1 SGHKS, CDR2 YYEKEE (reference sequence). The length of the CDR3 is 14 residues. Trimming took 4 bases from V and 8 from J, leaving 16 bases between them. The CDR3 protein is CASSPIQGSDEQFF. CDR3 nucleotide sequence: TGTGCCAGCAGCCCAATACAGGGTTCGGATGAGCAGTTCTTC.

V is TRBV11-2 and J is TRBJ2-1; TRBD2 matches 7 bases. The CDR3 is made up of 15 amino acids. V gave up 1 base and J gave up 8 bases; unmatched junction bases: 8. Germline CDR1 SGHAT, CDR2 FQNNGV. The CDR3 here is CASSLAGGRVDEQFF. CDR3 DNA sequence: TGTGCCAGCAGCTTAGCGGGAGGTCGGGTTGATGAGCAGTTCTTC.

The sample holds many counts of this clonotype. CDR3 amino acids: CSVGGAGNYGYTF. The CDR3 region has the DNA TGCAGCGTTGGGGGTGCTGGCAACTATGGCTACACCTTC. The V gene is TRBV29-1, the J gene TRBJ1-2; no clear D. CDR1 SQVTM and CDR2 ANQGSEA come from the germline V gene. CDR3 length equals 13 residues. Deletions cut 4 bases from V and 2 bases from J, with 11 bases between.

V usage is TRBV5-6 and J usage is TRBJ2-3, with TRBD1 matching over 8 bases. V was pared by 4 bases and J by 3 bases, with 7 bases of the junction left unmatched. The CDR3 has 15 amino acids. The V gene's germline CDR1 is SGHDT and CDR2 YYEEEE. In DNA form, the CDR3 reads TGTGCCAGCAGCGTCTCGGACAGGGAAACAGATACGCAGTATTTT. The encoded protein is CASSVSDRETDTQYF.

This clonotype was seen more than once but under ten times. The rearrangement uses TRBV4-1 and TRBJ2-7; perhaps TRBD1 as D (5 bases). Germline assignment: CDR1 MGHRA and CDR2 YSYEKL. The germline V and J ends were trimmed by 1 base and 3 bases, with 7 bases remaining between them. This CDR3 has 13 amino acids. The CDR3 spells CASSQVQGYEQYF. The CDR3 nucleotides read TGCGCCAGCAGCCAAGTCCAGGGCTACGAGCAGTACTTC.

This clonotype has ten or more counts. This chain connects TRBV12-3 or TRBV12-4 to TRBJ2-3, with D possibly matching TRBD2 (5 bases). Trimming removed 6 bases at V and 6 bases at J, with 10 bases between. The CDR3 is 12 amino acids. CDR3 sequence: CASSPSGDTQYF. The CDR3 coding sequence is TGTGCCAGCAGCCCTTCGGGGGATACGCAGTATTTT.

The chain carries TRBV27 and TRBJ2-1, with D perhaps TRBD1 (5 bases). Germline V gene sequence: CDR1 MNHEY, CDR2 SMNVEV (reference sequence). Trimming took 5 bases from V and 2 from J, leaving 7 bases between them. CDR3 length: 13 residues. DNA for the CDR3: TGTGCCAGCAGTCCGGACACCTACAATGAGCAGTTCTTC. It codes for CASSPDTYNEQFF.

CDR3 region: CASSYSKQNTGELFF. CDR3 DNA: TGTGCCAGCAGTTACTCGAAACAGAACACCGGGGAGCTGTTTTTT. The V and J genes are TRBV6-6 and TRBJ2-2; D gene unclear. V lost 0 bases and J lost 1, with 6 bases in between. Germline lookup yields CDR1 MNHNY and CDR2 SVGAGI (reference sequence). CDR3 length equals 15 residues.

The chain couples TRBV29-1 to TRBJ2-2; D is perhaps TRBD1 (6 bases). V was pared by 6 bases and J by 0 bases, with 14 bases between. Germline V gene data show CDR1 as SQVTM and CDR2 as ANQGSEA. The length of the CDR3 is 15 residues. CDR3 nucleotides: TGCAGCGTCGCCGTTGGACAGTCGAACACCGGGGAGCTGTTTTTT. Amino acid sequence: CSVAVGQSNTGELFF.

V and J are TRBV2 and TRBJ2-1; 11 bases line up with TRBD1. The CDR3 has 15 amino acids. The germline gives CDR1 SNHLY, CDR2 FYNNEI. Unmatched junction bases numbered 11, after V lost 7 bases and J lost 9 bases. The CDR3 sequence is CASNLAGQGASEQFF. The CDR3 DNA sequence: TGTGCCAGCAACCTTGCAGGACAGGGGGCGAGTGAGCAGTTCTTC.

The J gene is TRBJ1-1, the V gene TRBV29-1; D not resolved. The CDR3 runs 10 residues. V dropped 7 bases and J dropped 3 bases, with 6 bases sitting between them. Germline CDR1 reads SQVTM; CDR2 reads ANQGSEA. The DNA of the CDR3 is TGCAGCGGGGGAGACACTGAAGCTTTCTTT. Its translation: CSGGDTEAFF.

This clonotype was seen only once. The chain has TRBV19 and TRBJ2-1; TRBD2 aligns across 11 bases. V gave up 8 bases and J gave up 7 bases; unmatched junction bases: 10. CDR3 length equals 15 residues. The germline V gene has CDR1 LNHDA and CDR2 SQIVND (reference sequence). The CDR3 DNA sequence: TGTGCCAGTCGTGCCTTTAGCGGGAGGGAAAATGAGCAGTTCTTC. Its translation: CASRAFSGRENEQFF.

The chain links TRBV27 to TRBJ2-7; no clear D gene. CDR3 length: 13 amino acids. Trimming took off 3 bases at V and 4 bases at J, with 10 bases between the two ends. CDR1 and CDR2 from the germline V gene are MNHEY and SMNVEV (reference sequence). The CDR3 sequence is CASSLGTDYEQYF. In DNA form, the CDR3 reads TGTGCCAGCAGTTTGGGTACAGATTACGAGCAGTACTTC.

This clonotype is deemed medium-sized. The rearrangement joins TRBV20-1 to TRBJ2-5; 11 bases align to TRBD2. The V gene's germline CDR1 is DFQATT and CDR2 SNEGSKA (reference sequence). J lost 4 bases, V lost 0 bases, and 10 bases had no gene match. The CDR3 consists of 17 residues. CDR3 DNA sequence: TGCAGTGCTAGAGATCTTCTAGCGGGGGGACCCGTAGAGACCCAGTACTTC. It is translated as CSARDLLAGGPVETQYF.

The chain joins TRBV5-1 to TRBJ1-1; D may be TRBD1 (6 bases). Germline V gives CDR1 SGHRS, CDR2 YFSETQ. V was cut by 4 bases and J by 4 bases, with 14 bases left in between. CDR3 length equals 14 residues. CDR3 sequence (DNA): TGCGCCAGCAGCCCTCGACAGGTTGGCACTGAAGCTTTCTTT. This gives the protein CASSPRQVGTEAFF. The variable domain in full, with the rest retrieved from reference TRBV5-1 and TRBJ1-1, is KAGVTQTPRYLIKTRGQQVTLSCSPISGHRSVSWYQQTPGQGLQFLFEYFSETQRNKGNFPGRFSGRQFSNSRSEMNVSTLELGDSALYLCASSPRQVGTEAFFGQGTRLTVV.

About this clonotype itself: A junction boundary mismatches the germline segment, possibly from a read error. The chain carries TRBV2 and TRBJ1-2; the D gene is possibly TRBD1 (5 bases). The CDR3 runs 13 residues. Germline values: CDR1 SNHLY, CDR2 FYNNEI. This CDR3 is CASSGGRNFGYTF. CDR3 nucleotides: TGTGCCAGCAGTGGGGGACGAAACTTTGGCTACACCTTC.

This clonotype ranks as medium-sized (0.01 to 0.1%). The chain uses TRBV19 and TRBJ2-5; TRBD2 might be the D (5 bases). V was cut by 6 bases and J by 7 bases, with 18 bases left in between. The CDR3 is made up of 14 amino acids. Germline values: CDR1 LNHDA, CDR2 SQIVND (reference sequence). Written as DNA, the CDR3 is TGTGCCAGTAGCCCTCCTAAGAGGGCGGGGACCCAGTACTTC. This encodes CASSPPKRAGTQYF.

The chain couples TRBV3-1 to TRBJ2-7; 7 bases match TRBD2. Looked up from germline, CDR1 is LGHDT and CDR2 is YNNKEL (reference sequence). CDR3 size: 13 residues. V lost 4 bases to trimming and J lost 4 bases; unmatched junction nucleotides: 4. In DNA, the CDR3 is TGTGCCAGCAGCCTCGGGGAGGGATACGAGCAGTACTTC. As protein: CASSLGEGYEQYF.

J is TRBJ2-7 and V is TRBV2, with a weak D call TRBD1 (6 bases). This CDR3 spans 14 amino acids. Trimming removed 9 bases at V and 2 bases at J, with 17 bases between. In germline, CDR1 is SNHLY, CDR2 FYNNEI. The CDR3, as DNA: TGTGCCAGAGGGTCCGTACAGGGTGCCTACGAGCAGTACTTC. This sequence encodes CARGSVQGAYEQYF.

The gene calls are TRBV4-1 and TRBJ1-1; weak D call: TRBD1 (6 bases). CDR1 is MGHRA, CDR2 YSYEKL, per germline. V lost 2 bases and J lost 2, with 9 bases in between. The CDR3 has 14 amino acids. The CDR3 region is CASSQSGTNTEAFF. The CDR3 bases are TGCGCCAGCAGCCAATCGGGGACAAACACTGAAGCTTTCTTT.

This clonotype showed up many times. This chain links TRBV7-2 with TRBJ1-2; D is ambiguous. Germline CDR1 reads SGHTA; CDR2 reads FQGNSA. This CDR3 has 13 residues. The V end lost 0 bases, the J end lost 4 bases, and 6 bases lay between the germline ends. This chain's CDR3 is CASSLAASYGYTF. CDR3 DNA sequence: TGTGCCAGCAGCTTAGCGGCGAGCTATGGCTACACCTTC.

V gene TRBV6-6 combines with J gene TRBJ1-5, with 9 bases that match TRBD1. V gave up 5 bases and J gave up 7 bases; unmatched junction bases: 3. CDR3 length equals 13 residues. Germline V gene data show CDR1 as MNHNY and CDR2 as SVGAGI (reference sequence). DNA for the CDR3: TGTGCCAGCAGTACAGGGGGCGGCCAGCCCCAGCATTTT. This gives the protein CASSTGGGQPQHF.

V and J are TRBV6-1 and TRBJ1-2, with D uncertain. CDR1 is MNHNS, CDR2 SASEGT, per germline. V lost 7 bases to trimming and J lost 0 bases, with 12 bases between them. CDR3 size: 14 residues. The CDR3 nucleotides are TGTGCCAGCATCCTTCCGGATCCTAACTATGGCTACACCTTC. Its translation is CASILPDPNYGYTF.

V and J are TRBV12-3 or TRBV12-4 and TRBJ1-2, with D tentatively TRBD1 (5 bases). CDR3 length: 17 residues. Trimming shortened V by 0 bases and J by 4 bases, and 18 bases separated the two germline ends. The CDR3 region is CASSLAGTGGTPYGYTF. The CDR3 bases are TGTGCCAGCAGTTTAGCGGGTACAGGAGGAACTCCCTATGGCTACACCTTC.

This chain uses TRBV2 with TRBJ1-2, with TRBD1 matching over 7 bases. The CDR3 length is 14 residues. Per the germline V gene, CDR1 is SNHLY and CDR2 is FYNNEI. With 7 bases clipped from V and 8 bases from J, the junction kept 13 bases outside the gene matches. CDR3: CASNARQGMGGYTF. As DNA, the CDR3 is TGTGCCAGCAACGCGAGACAGGGAATGGGCGGCTACACCTTC.

The chain has TRBV30 and TRBJ1-4; D gene ambiguous. Germline-derived CDR1 and CDR2 are GTSNPN and SVGIG (reference sequence). The CDR3 has 15 amino acids. Trimming took off 6 bases at V and 2 bases at J, with 16 bases between the two ends. CDR3 residues: CACTPGDGTNEKLFF. The CDR3 DNA reads as TGTGCCTGCACCCCCGGGGATGGGACTAATGAAAAACTGTTTTTT.

The rearrangement joins TRBV12-3 or TRBV12-4 to TRBJ2-7, with D maybe TRBD2 (5 bases). The CDR3 totals 18 residues. With 5 bases removed from V and 2 bases from J, the gap between germline ends came to 25 bases. In nucleotides, the CDR3 is TGTGCCAGCAGTACCTCCACTTCTTCCAGAGGGCGGGCCTACGAGCAGTACTTC. This translates into CASSTSTSSRGRAYEQYF.

This clonotype has a handful of counts. This sequence joins TRBV20-1 and TRBJ1-1, with TRBD1 matching 10 bases. Germline V lookup: CDR1 DFQATT, CDR2 SNEGSKA (reference sequence). The CDR3 covers 13 residues. V lost 5 bases to trimming and J lost 5 bases; unmatched junction nucleotides: 5. CDR3: CSARQGARTEAFF. CDR3 nucleotides: TGCAGTGCTCGACAGGGGGCGAGGACTGAAGCTTTCTTT.

This clonotype appeared once. This chain uses TRBV20-1 with TRBJ2-6; D unclear. This CDR3 contains 17 residues. The germline V and J ends were trimmed by 0 bases and 0 bases, with 12 bases remaining between them. The V gene's germline CDR1 is DFQATT and CDR2 SNEGSKA (reference sequence). For the CDR3, the DNA is TGCAGTGCTAGAGAAGGCAGTAGACCCTCTGGGGCCAACGTCCTGACTTTC. Its translation: CSAREGSRPSGANVLTF.

Remarks on this clonotype: An end of the junction differs from the germline gene, which may be a read error. The gene calls are TRBV4-1 and TRBJ2-2; tentatively, D is TRBD1 (6 bases). CDR3 length equals 16 residues. The V gene's germline CDR1 is MGHRA and CDR2 YSYEKL. CDR3 nucleotide sequence: TGCGCCAGCAGCCAAAGAGGGACATCGAACACCGGGGAGCAGTTTTTT. Residues: CASSQRGTSNTGEQFF.